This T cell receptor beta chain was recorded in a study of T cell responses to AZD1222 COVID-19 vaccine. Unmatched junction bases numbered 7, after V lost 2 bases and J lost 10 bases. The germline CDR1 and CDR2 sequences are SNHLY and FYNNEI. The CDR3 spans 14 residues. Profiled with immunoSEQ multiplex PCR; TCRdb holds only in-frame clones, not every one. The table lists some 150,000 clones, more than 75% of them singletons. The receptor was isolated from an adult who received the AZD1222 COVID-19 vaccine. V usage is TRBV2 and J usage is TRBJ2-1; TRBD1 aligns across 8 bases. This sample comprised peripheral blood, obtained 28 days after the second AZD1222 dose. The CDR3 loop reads CASSEYRGDVEQFF. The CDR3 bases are TGTGCCAGCAGTGAATACAGGGGGGACGTGGAGCAGTTCTTC.